Listed below are T cell receptor beta chains from one sample, sequenced in a study of T cells in Graves' hyperthyroidism and ophthalmopathy. TCRdb recomputed calls from the multiplex PCR reads with MiXCR, one row per CDR3 protein. Here the sample spans more than 500,000 distinct CDR3 sequences, roughly 14% being singletons. Input material: blood. Receptor source: a woman aged 40 to 50 with Graves' ophthalmopathy. CDR3s leave out the opening cysteine and the closing phenylalanine or tryptophan. Each record gives: CDR3 protein, V gene, J gene.

CDR3aa: ASSPRTGNMNTEAF
v_gene: TRBV12-3/TRBV12-4
j_gene: TRBJ1-1

CDR3aa: ASSLGFIAGDGVYNEQF
v_gene: TRBV11-2
j_gene: TRBJ2-1

CDR3aa: ASSWGTGANTEAF
v_gene: TRBV5-1
j_gene: TRBJ1-1

CDR3aa: ASSEFMGAGNTMY
v_gene: TRBV2
j_gene: TRBJ1-3

CDR3aa: ASSFGSPGNTIY
v_gene: TRBV5-1
j_gene: TRBJ1-3

CDR3aa: ATSDPGWGQETQY
v_gene: TRBV24-1
j_gene: TRBJ2-5

CDR3aa: ASSQDRFSGAEQF
v_gene: TRBV4-1
j_gene: TRBJ2-1

CDR3aa: ASSVGQDFQETQY
v_gene: TRBV10-1
j_gene: TRBJ2-5

CDR3aa: ASRKQGVITHGYT
v_gene: TRBV6-2/TRBV6-3
j_gene: TRBJ1-2

CDR3aa: ASRESGGRRLELF
v_gene: TRBV2
j_gene: TRBJ2-2

CDR3aa: ASSARDRGLDRPQH
v_gene: TRBV7-2
j_gene: TRBJ1-5

CDR3aa: ASSQTSGMNTEAF
v_gene: TRBV14
j_gene: TRBJ1-1

CDR3aa: ASSLGGFHYGYT
v_gene: TRBV28
j_gene: TRBJ1-2

CDR3aa: ASSYSGIGAYEQY
v_gene: TRBV6-5
j_gene: TRBJ2-7

CDR3aa: SARPGHYGYT
v_gene: TRBV20-1
j_gene: TRBJ1-2

CDR3aa: ASSVVAGYEQY
v_gene: TRBV5-1
j_gene: TRBJ2-7

CDR3aa: ATSRDLGDTGELF
v_gene: TRBV15
j_gene: TRBJ2-2

CDR3aa: SASTLGQGSYGYT
v_gene: TRBV20-1
j_gene: TRBJ1-2

CDR3aa: ASSLSGGRMETQY
v_gene: TRBV7-8
j_gene: TRBJ2-5

CDR3aa: SASTGQETQY
v_gene: TRBV20-1
j_gene: TRBJ2-5

CDR3aa: AWTSPVGENYGYT
v_gene: TRBV30
j_gene: TRBJ1-2

CDR3aa: ASSRSGQSSYEQY
v_gene: TRBV6-1
j_gene: TRBJ2-7

CDR3aa: ASSRTFGQGPYGYT
v_gene: TRBV7-6
j_gene: TRBJ1-2

CDR3aa: ATKRTAGSYNEQF
v_gene: TRBV15
j_gene: TRBJ2-1

CDR3aa: ASNKVGPNQPQH
v_gene: TRBV6-1
j_gene: TRBJ1-5

CDR3aa: ASNPGEQAF
v_gene: TRBV12-3/TRBV12-4
j_gene: TRBJ1-1

CDR3aa: ASSQSAGGREQY
v_gene: TRBV16
j_gene: TRBJ2-7

CDR3aa: ASREEELNTEAF
v_gene: TRBV6-1
j_gene: TRBJ1-1

CDR3aa: ASSPRPGLAGDYGETQY
v_gene: TRBV6-2/TRBV6-3
j_gene: TRBJ2-5

CDR3aa: SARQADQPQH
v_gene: TRBV20-1
j_gene: TRBJ1-5

CDR3aa: SPQAPEGTGELF
v_gene: TRBV20-1
j_gene: TRBJ2-2

CDR3aa: ASSPGLAGFTGELF
v_gene: TRBV7-3
j_gene: TRBJ2-2

CDR3aa: ASSYSPGQGHPNTGELF
v_gene: TRBV6-2/TRBV6-3
j_gene: TRBJ2-2

CDR3aa: ASGSGQGAYQETQY
v_gene: TRBV12-5
j_gene: TRBJ2-5

CDR3aa: SAFQGSQAEAF
v_gene: TRBV20-1
j_gene: TRBJ1-1

CDR3aa: ASSQDRGDTQY
v_gene: TRBV2
j_gene: TRBJ2-3

CDR3aa: ASSFGPVNTEAF
v_gene: TRBV6-5
j_gene: TRBJ1-1

CDR3aa: ASTRPLIQETQY
v_gene: TRBV6-2/TRBV6-3
j_gene: TRBJ2-5

CDR3aa: ASSPHGGLQETQY
v_gene: TRBV11-3
j_gene: TRBJ2-5

CDR3aa: ASSPNRGTGSPLH
v_gene: TRBV5-4
j_gene: TRBJ1-6

CDR3aa: ASSLEVSRQGNEQY
v_gene: TRBV11-2
j_gene: TRBJ2-7

CDR3aa: SPKGPYQETQY
v_gene: TRBV20-1
j_gene: TRBJ2-5